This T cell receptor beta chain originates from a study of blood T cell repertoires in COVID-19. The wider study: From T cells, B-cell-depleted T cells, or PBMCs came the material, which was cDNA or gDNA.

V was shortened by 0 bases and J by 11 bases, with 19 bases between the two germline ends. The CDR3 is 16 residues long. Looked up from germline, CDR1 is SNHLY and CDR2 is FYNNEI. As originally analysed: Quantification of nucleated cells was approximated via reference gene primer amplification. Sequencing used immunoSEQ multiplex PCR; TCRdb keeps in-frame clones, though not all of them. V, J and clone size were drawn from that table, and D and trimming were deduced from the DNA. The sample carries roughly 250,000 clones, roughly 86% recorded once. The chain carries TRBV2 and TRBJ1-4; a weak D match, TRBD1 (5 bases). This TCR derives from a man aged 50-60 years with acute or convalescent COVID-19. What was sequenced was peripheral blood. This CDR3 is CASSEARNRLMRKLFF. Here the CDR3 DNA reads TGTGCCAGCAGTGAAGCGCGGAACAGGTTAATGAGGAAACTGTTTTTT.